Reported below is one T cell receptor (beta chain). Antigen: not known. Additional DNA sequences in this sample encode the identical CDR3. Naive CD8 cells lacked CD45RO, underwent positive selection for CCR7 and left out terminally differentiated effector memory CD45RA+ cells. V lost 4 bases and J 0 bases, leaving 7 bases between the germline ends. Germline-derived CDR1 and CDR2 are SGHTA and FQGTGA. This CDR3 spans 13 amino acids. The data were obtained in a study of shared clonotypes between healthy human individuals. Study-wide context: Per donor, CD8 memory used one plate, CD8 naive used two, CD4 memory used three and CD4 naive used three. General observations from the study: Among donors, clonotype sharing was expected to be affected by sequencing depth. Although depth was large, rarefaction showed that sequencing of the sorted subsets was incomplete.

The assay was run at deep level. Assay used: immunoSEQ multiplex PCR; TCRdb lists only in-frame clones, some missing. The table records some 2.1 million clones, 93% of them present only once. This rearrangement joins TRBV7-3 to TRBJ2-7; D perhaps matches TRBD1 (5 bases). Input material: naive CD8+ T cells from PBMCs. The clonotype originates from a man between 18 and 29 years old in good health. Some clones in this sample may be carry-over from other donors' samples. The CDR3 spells CASSSGSSYEQYF. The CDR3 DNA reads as TGTGCCAGCAGCTCAGGGTCCTCCTACGAGCAGTACTTC.